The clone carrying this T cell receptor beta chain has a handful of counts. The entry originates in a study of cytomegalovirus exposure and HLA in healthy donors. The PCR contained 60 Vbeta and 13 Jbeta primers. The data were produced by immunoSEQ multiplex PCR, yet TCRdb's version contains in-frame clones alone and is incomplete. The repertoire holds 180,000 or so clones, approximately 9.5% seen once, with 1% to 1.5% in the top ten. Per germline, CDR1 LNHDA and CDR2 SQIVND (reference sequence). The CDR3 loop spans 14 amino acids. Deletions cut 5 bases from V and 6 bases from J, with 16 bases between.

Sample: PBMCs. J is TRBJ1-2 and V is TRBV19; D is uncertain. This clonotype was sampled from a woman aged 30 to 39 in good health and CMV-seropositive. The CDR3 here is CASSEGGFKHGYTF. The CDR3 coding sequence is TGTGCCAGTAGTGAGGGTGGATTCAAGCATGGCTACACCTTC.